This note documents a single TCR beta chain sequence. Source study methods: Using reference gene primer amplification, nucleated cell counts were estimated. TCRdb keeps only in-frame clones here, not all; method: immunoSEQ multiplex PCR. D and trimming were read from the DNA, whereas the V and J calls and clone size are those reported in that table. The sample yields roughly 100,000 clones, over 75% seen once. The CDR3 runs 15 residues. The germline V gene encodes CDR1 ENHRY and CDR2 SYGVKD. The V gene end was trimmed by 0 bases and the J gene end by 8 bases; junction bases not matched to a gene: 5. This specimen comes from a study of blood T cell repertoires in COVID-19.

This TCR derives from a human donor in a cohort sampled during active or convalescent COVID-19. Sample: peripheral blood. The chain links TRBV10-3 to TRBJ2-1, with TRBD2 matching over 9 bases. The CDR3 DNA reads TGTGCCATCAGTGAGTCGGCGGGGGGGAGGGATGAGCAGTTCTTC. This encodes CAISESAGGRDEQFF.